These T cell receptor beta chains were read from a single sample in a study of shared clonotypes between healthy human individuals. The method was immunoSEQ multiplex PCR; TCRdb's version includes in-frame clones alone and lacks a portion of them. The sample lists roughly 2,000,000 clones; 90% to 95% were seen once. Sequenced: naive CD8+ T cells from PBMCs. The receptors originated from a man younger than 30 in good health. Some clones in this sample may be carry-over from other donors' samples. CDR3s leave out the opening cysteine and the closing phenylalanine or tryptophan.

v_gene: TRBV5-4; j_gene: TRBJ1-1; CDR3aa: ASSLYRSGTEAF
v_gene: TRBV11-2; j_gene: TRBJ2-5; CDR3aa: ASNPKPHPVQETQY
v_gene: TRBV27; j_gene: TRBJ2-3; CDR3aa: ASSIAADTQY
v_gene: TRBV7-2; j_gene: TRBJ2-7; CDR3aa: ASSPSGTVYEQY
v_gene: TRBV6-6; j_gene: TRBJ1-5; CDR3aa: ASSYPTGGEQPQH
v_gene: TRBV28; j_gene: TRBJ2-3; CDR3aa: ASSLPPETSGSPDTQY
v_gene: TRBV6-4; j_gene: TRBJ2-3; CDR3aa: ASSDSSGNTQY
v_gene: TRBV4-3; j_gene: TRBJ1-2; CDR3aa: ASSPRRGGGYGYT
v_gene: TRBV30; j_gene: TRBJ2-5; CDR3aa: AWMRETQY
v_gene: TRBV7-9; j_gene: TRBJ2-7; CDR3aa: ASSGGTGVIYEQY
v_gene: TRBV2; j_gene: TRBJ1-1; CDR3aa: ASRETTGMGTEAF
v_gene: TRBV21-1; j_gene: TRBJ2-2; CDR3aa: ASSKKLGEREYTGELF
v_gene: TRBV11-2; j_gene: TRBJ2-5; CDR3aa: ASSFGSWDGTQY
v_gene: TRBV28; j_gene: TRBJ2-5; CDR3aa: ASSYNRGRGEETQY
v_gene: TRBV6-1; j_gene: TRBJ1-1; CDR3aa: ASSEGLNTEAF
v_gene: TRBV19; j_gene: TRBJ2-7; CDR3aa: ASRGKALSSYEQY
v_gene: TRBV29-1; j_gene: TRBJ2-1; CDR3aa: SVEGLVFPSSYNEQF
v_gene: TRBV27; j_gene: TRBJ2-7; CDR3aa: AVAPQSSYEQY
v_gene: TRBV15; j_gene: TRBJ2-1; CDR3aa: ATSRDYSGSTNNEQF
v_gene: TRBV6-1; j_gene: TRBJ2-1; CDR3aa: ASSERVTVSYNEQF
v_gene: TRBV10-2; j_gene: TRBJ1-1; CDR3aa: ASTPGQGLAF
v_gene: TRBV11-1; j_gene: TRBJ1-1; CDR3aa: ASSAGRGHTEAF
v_gene: TRBV11-2; j_gene: TRBJ2-5; CDR3aa: ASSPPYSGGEETQY
v_gene: TRBV18; j_gene: TRBJ2-1; CDR3aa: ASDDLAGGPYNEQF
v_gene: TRBV27; j_gene: TRBJ2-1; CDR3aa: ASTPRGLSEQF
v_gene: TRBV28; j_gene: TRBJ1-4; CDR3aa: ASSFLLGTNEKLF
v_gene: TRBV2; j_gene: TRBJ1-1; CDR3aa: ASSPPHRNTEAF